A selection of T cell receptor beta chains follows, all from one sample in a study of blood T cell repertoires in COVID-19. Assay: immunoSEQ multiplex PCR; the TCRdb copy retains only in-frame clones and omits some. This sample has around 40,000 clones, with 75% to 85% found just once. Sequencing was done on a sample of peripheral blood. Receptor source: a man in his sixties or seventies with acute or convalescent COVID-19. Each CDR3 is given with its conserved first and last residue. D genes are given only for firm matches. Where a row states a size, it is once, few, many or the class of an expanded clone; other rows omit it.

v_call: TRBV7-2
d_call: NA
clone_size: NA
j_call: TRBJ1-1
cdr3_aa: CASSLVGGTGEAFF
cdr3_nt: TGTGCCAGCAGCTTAGTCGGGGGGACGGGTGAAGCTTTCTTT

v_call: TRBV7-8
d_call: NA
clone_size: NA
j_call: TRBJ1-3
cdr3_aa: CASSLVFPEATIYF
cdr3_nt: TGTGCCAGCAGCTTAGTTTTCCCCGAGGCCACCATATATTTT

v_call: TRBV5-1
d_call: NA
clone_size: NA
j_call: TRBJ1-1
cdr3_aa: CASSLEGAAEAFF
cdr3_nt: TGCGCCAGCAGCTTGGAAGGGGCAGCTGAAGCTTTCTTT

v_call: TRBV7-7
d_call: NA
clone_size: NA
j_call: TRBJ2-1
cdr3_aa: CASSLGPERYNEQFF
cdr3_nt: TGTGCTAGCAGCTTAGGCCCAGAGCGGTACAATGAGCAGTTCTTC

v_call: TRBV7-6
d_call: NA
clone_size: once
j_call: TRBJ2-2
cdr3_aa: CASSLDPIGGLNTGELFF
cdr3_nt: TGTGCCAGCAGCTTAGACCCCATTGGCGGGCTGAACACCGGGGAGCTGTTTTTT

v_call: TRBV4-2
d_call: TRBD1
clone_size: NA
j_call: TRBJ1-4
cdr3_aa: CASSQEGPSSGQGSVTNEKLFF
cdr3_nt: TGTGCCAGCAGCCAAGAGGGACCTTCGTCGGGACAGGGTTCCGTAACTAATGAAAAACTGTTTTTT

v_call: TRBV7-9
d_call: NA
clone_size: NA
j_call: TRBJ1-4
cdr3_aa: CASSSTGGAQEKLFF
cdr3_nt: TGTGCCAGCAGCTCAACCGGGGGGGCGCAAGAAAAACTGTTTTTT

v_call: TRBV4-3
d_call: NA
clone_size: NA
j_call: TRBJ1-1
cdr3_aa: CASSLSPGSEAFF
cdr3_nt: TGCGCCAGCAGCCTGAGCCCGGGTAGTGAAGCTTTCTTT

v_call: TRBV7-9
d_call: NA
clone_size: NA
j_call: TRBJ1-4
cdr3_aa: CASAYGTTNEKLFF
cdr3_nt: TGTGCCAGTGCGTATGGTACAACTAATGAAAAACTGTTTTTT

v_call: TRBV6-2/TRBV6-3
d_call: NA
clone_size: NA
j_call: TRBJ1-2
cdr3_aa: CASSYESFYGYTF
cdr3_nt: TGTGCCAGCAGTTACGAGTCCTTCTATGGCTACACCTTC

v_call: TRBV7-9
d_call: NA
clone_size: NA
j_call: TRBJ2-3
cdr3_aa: CASSYWLDTQYF
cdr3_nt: TGTGCCAGCAGCTATTGGCTAGATACGCAGTATTTT

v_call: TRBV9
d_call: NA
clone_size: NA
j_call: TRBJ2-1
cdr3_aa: CASSVAGVYDEQFF
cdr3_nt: TGTGCCAGCAGCGTAGCAGGGGTTTATGATGAGCAGTTCTTC

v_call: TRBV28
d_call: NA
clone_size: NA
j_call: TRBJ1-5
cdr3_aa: CASIGGNQPQHF
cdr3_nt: TGTGCCAGCATCGGGGGAAATCAGCCCCAGCATTTT

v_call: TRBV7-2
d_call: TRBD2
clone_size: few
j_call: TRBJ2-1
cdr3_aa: CASSLMWIAGGEQFF
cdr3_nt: TGTGCCAGCAGCTTAATGTGGATAGCGGGAGGTGAGCAGTTCTTC

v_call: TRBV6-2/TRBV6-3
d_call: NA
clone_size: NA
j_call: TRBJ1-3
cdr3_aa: CASSYFQGLRYF
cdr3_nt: TGTGCCAGCAGTTATTTTCAGGGGCTTCGGTATTTT

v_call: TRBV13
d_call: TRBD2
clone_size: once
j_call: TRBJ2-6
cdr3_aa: CASSLAGGRAPGANVLTF
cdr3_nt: TGTGCCAGCAGCTTAGCTGGCGGGAGGGCCCCTGGGGCCAACGTCCTGACTTTC

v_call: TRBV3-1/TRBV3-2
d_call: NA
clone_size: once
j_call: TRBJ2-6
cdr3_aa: CASNAGTLSSGANVLTF
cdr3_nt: TGTGCCAGCAACGCCGGGACATTAAGCTCTGGGGCCAACGTCCTGACTTTC

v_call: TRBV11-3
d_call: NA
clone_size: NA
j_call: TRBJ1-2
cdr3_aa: CASSPGGEGGYTF
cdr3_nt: TGTGCCAGCAGCCCGGGGGGGGAAGGAGGCTACACCTTC

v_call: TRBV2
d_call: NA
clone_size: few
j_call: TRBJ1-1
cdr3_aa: CASSDVQLNTEAFF
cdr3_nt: TGTGCCAGCAGTGATGTACAGTTGAACACTGAAGCTTTCTTT

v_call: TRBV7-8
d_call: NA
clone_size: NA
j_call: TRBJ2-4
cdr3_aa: CASSFGEGGKNIQYF
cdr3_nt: TGTGCCAGCAGCTTCGGGGAGGGGGGCAAAAACATTCAGTACTTC

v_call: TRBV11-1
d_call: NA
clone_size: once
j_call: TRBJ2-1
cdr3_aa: CASSVGTRGNNEQFF
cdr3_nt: TGTGCCAGCAGCGTCGGGACAAGGGGAAACAATGAGCAGTTCTTC

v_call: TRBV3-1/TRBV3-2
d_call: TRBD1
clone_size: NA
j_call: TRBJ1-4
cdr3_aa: CASSQDRGKLFF
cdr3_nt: TGTGCCAGCAGCCAAGACAGGGGGAAACTGTTTTTT

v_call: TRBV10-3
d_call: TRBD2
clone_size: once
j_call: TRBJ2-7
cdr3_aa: CAISESGGGGYDEQYF
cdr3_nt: TGTGCCATCAGTGAGTCGGGCGGGGGGGGCTACGACGAGCAGTACTTC

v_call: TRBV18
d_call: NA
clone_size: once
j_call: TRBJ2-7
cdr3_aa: CASSPGQGPYEQYF
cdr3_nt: TGTGCCAGCTCACCGGGACAAGGGCCCTACGAGCAGTACTTC

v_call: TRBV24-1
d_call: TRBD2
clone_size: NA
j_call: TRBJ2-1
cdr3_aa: CATSDKGLARYNEQFF
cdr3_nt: TGTGCCACCAGTGACAAGGGACTAGCCCGATACAATGAGCAGTTCTTC

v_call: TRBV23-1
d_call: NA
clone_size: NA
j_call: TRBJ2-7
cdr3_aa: CAVGCQGFYEQYF
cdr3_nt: TGCGCTGTGGGGTGTCAGGGGTTCTACGAGCAGTACTTC

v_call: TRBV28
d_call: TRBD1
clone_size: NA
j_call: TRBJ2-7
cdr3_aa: CASSNRGVMAYEQYF
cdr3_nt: TGTGCCAGCAGTAACAGGGGGGTTATGGCCTACGAGCAGTACTTC

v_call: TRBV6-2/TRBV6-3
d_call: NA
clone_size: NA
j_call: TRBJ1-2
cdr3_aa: CASSYQVANYGYTF
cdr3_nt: TGTGCCAGCAGTTATCAGGTAGCTAACTATGGCTACACCTTC

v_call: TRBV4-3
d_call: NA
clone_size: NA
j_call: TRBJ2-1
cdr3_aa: CASSQGRESYNEQFF
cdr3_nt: TGCGCCAGCAGCCAAGGGAGGGAGTCCTACAATGAGCAGTTCTTC

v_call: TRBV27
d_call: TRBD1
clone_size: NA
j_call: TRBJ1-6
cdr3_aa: CASSLPGTANSPLHF
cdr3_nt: TGTGCCAGCAGTTTACCCGGGACAGCCAATTCACCCCTCCACTTT